This entry lists 26 T cell receptor beta chains sequenced from one sample in a study of lymphopenia after photon versus proton radiotherapy. Sequenced by immunoSEQ multiplex PCR; TCRdb stores in-frame clones only, minus some. The sample carries over 10,000 clones, around 90% recorded once. This specimen was peripheral blood, taken from a patient treated with photon-based radiotherapy. The receptor source for this set is a man aged 55 to 70 with pancreatic cancer.

The CDR3 DNA reads TGTGCCAGCAGCTTAGCGTCAGGGGGACCCTATGGCTACACCTTC. It encodes CASSLASGGPYGYTF. The V gene is TRBV13, the J gene TRBJ1-2; 7 bases match TRBD1. With V trimmed by 1 base and J by 4 bases, 6 bases remained unmatched. The CDR3 has 15 residues. The V gene's germline CDR1 is PRHDT and CDR2 FYEKMQ (reference sequence).

The rearrangement uses TRBV6-1 and TRBJ1-3; D not certain. The CDR3 has 15 amino acids. Germline assignment: CDR1 MNHNS and CDR2 SASEGT. The V gene lost 2 bases and the J gene lost 0 bases, with 8 bases spanning the gap. Here the CDR3 DNA reads TGTGCCAGCAGTGAACTTCCCATCTCTGGAAACACCATATATTTT. It translates to CASSELPISGNTIYF.

The rearrangement links TRBV5-6 to TRBJ1-6; D not certain. Germline lookup yields CDR1 SGHDT and CDR2 YYEEEE. The V gene lost 6 bases and the J gene lost 7 bases, with 11 bases spanning the gap. The CDR3 consists of 13 residues. As DNA, the CDR3 is TGTGCCAGCACCTCGCCGGGGAATTCACCCCTCCACTTT. Protein sequence: CASTSPGNSPLHF. The full variable domain, its missing parts supplied by reference TRBV5-6 and TRBJ1-6, is DAGVTQSPTHLIKTRGQQVTLRCSPKSGHDTVSWYQQALGQGPQFIFQYYEEEERQRGNFPDRFSGHQFPNYSSELNVNALLLGDSALYLCASTSPGNSPLHFGNGTRLTVT.

The V call is TRBV19, the J call TRBJ1-5; maybe TRBD1 (5 bases). Germline V CDR1 and CDR2: LNHDA, SQIVND (reference sequence). The CDR3 has 15 residues. The germline V and J ends were trimmed by 4 bases and 2 bases, with 12 bases remaining between them. The CDR3 coding sequence is TGTGCCAGTAGTAGCTCCGGGACGGGCAATCAGCCCCAGCATTTT. Its translation: CASSSSGTGNQPQHF.

The V call is TRBV6-6, the J call TRBJ2-7, with D unresolved. V gave up 6 bases and J gave up 3 bases, with 9 bases separating them. The CDR3 consists of 12 residues. The V gene's germline CDR1 is MNHNY and CDR2 SVGAGI (reference sequence). The CDR3 protein is CASRSANYEQYF. CDR3 DNA: TGTGCCAGCAGATCGGCCAACTACGAGCAGTACTTC.

V and J are TRBV7-9 and TRBJ1-3; D is perhaps TRBD1 (6 bases). The V gene's germline CDR1 is SEHNR and CDR2 FQNEAQ (reference sequence). The CDR3 spans 15 residues. V lost 5 bases and J lost 3, with 14 bases in between. CDR3 bases: TGTGCCAGCAGCATCGCCGGGGGCGATGGAAACACCATATATTTT. Translated: CASSIAGGDGNTIYF.

The chain has TRBV19 and TRBJ2-2; D is possibly TRBD2 (6 bases). CDR3 length equals 16 residues. Trimming removed 7 bases at V and 4 bases at J, with 19 bases between. Per the germline V gene, CDR1 is LNHDA and CDR2 is SQIVND (reference sequence). CDR3 nucleotide sequence: TGTGCCAGTATTCCGGGACTGAGCCCTTCCACCGGGGAGCTGTTTTTT. This gives the protein CASIPGLSPSTGELFF.

The gene calls are TRBV5-1 and TRBJ1-6, with 7 bases lining up with TRBD1. CDR1 and CDR2 from the germline V gene are SGHRS and YFSETQ. The CDR3 spans 14 residues. The trim removed 4 bases at V and 9 bases at J, leaving 7 bases unmatched. The CDR3 loop is CASSTNRGGSPLHF. The CDR3 DNA reads as TGCGCCAGCAGCACAAACAGGGGAGGTTCACCCCTCCACTTT.

The chain employs TRBV12-5 and TRBJ1-5; D is unresolved. CDR1 and CDR2 from the germline V gene are LGHNT and FRNRAP. This CDR3 has 15 residues. V lost 4 bases and J 1 base, leaving 11 bases between the germline ends. The CDR3 sequence: CASGYGEVSNQPQHF. The CDR3 region has the DNA TGTGCTAGTGGTTATGGGGAAGTCAGCAATCAGCCCCAGCATTTT.

The rearrangement links TRBV19 to TRBJ1-1; D gene uncertain. V lost 5 bases, J lost 1 base, and 14 bases lay in between. CDR3 length equals 15 residues. CDR1 and CDR2 (germline): LNHDA, SQIVND (reference sequence). The CDR3 DNA reads as TGTGCCAGTAGTTTTCGGGTGGGCAGGAACACTGAAGCTTTCTTT. The encoded protein is CASSFRVGRNTEAFF.

The chain links TRBV7-3 to TRBJ2-2, with D perhaps matching TRBD2 (5 bases). V lost 1 base to trimming and J lost 5 bases, with 8 bases between them. The CDR3 covers 14 residues. Germline CDR1 SGHTA, CDR2 FQGTGA. In DNA, the CDR3 is TGTGCCAGCAGCTTAAACCGGGGAACCGGGGAGCTGTTTTTT. This codes for CASSLNRGTGELFF.

CDR3 coding DNA: TGCGCCAGCAGCTTGACAGGGTTAGGAAGCTACACCTTC. This sequence encodes CASSLTGLGSYTF. The rearrangement links TRBV5-1 to TRBJ1-2; TRBD1 is a possible D gene (6 bases). The CDR3 is made up of 13 amino acids. Trimming took 1 base from V and 9 from J, leaving 13 bases between them. Germline V gene lookup returns CDR1 SGHRS and CDR2 YFSETQ. The complete variable domain, with remaining parts taken from reference TRBV5-1 and TRBJ1-2, reads KAGVTQTPRYLIKTRGQQVTLSCSPISGHRSVSWYQQTPGQGLQFLFEYFSETQRNKGNFPGRFSGRQFSNSRSEMNVSTLELGDSALYLCASSLTGLGSYTFGSGTRLTVV.

This clone has a single count. The chain combines TRBV5-1 with TRBJ2-2; 7 bases align to TRBD1. The CDR3 runs to 16 residues. The J segment lost 0 bases and the V segment lost 0 bases, leaving 2 bases of the junction unmatched. Germline CDR1 and CDR2: SGHRS and YFSETQ. The DNA for the CDR3 is TGCGCCAGCAGCTTGGCAACAGGGGCGAACACCGGGGAGCTGTTTTTT. Encoded protein: CASSLATGANTGELFF.

The gene calls are TRBV5-6 and TRBJ2-7; maybe TRBD1 (5 bases). The germline CDR1 and CDR2 sequences are SGHDT and YYEEEE. The V gene lost 4 bases and the J gene lost 7 bases, with 18 bases spanning the gap. The CDR3 is made up of 14 amino acids. CDR3 sequence: CASSIPPADREQYF. As DNA, the CDR3 is TGTGCCAGCAGCATCCCCCCAGCCGACAGAGAGCAGTACTTC.

The chain combines TRBV2 with TRBJ2-1; 7 bases map to TRBD2. This CDR3 has 16 amino acids. The V gene end was trimmed by 6 bases and the J gene end by 9 bases; junction bases not matched to a gene: 17. Looked up from germline, CDR1 is SNHLY and CDR2 is FYNNEI. CDR3 sequence: CASSVSGGMGYGEQFF. Written as DNA, the CDR3 is TGTGCCAGCAGCGTCTCCGGGGGGATGGGGTATGGTGAGCAGTTCTTC. The full variable domain, its missing parts supplied by reference TRBV2 and TRBJ2-1, is EPEVTQTPSHQVTQMGQEVILRCVPISNHLYFYWYRQILGQKVEFLVSFYNNEISEKSEIFDDQFSVERPDGSNFTLKIRSTKLEDSAMYFCASSVSGGMGYGEQFFGPGTRLTVL.

This chain joins TRBV11-2 and TRBJ1-6; 9 bases align to TRBD1. V was pared by 1 base and J by 7 bases, with 5 bases of the junction left unmatched. Germline V CDR1 and CDR2: SGHAT, FQNNGV. The CDR3 is made up of 16 amino acids. The chain's CDR3 is CASSLVFGTGNSPLHF. The DNA for the CDR3 is TGTGCCAGCAGCTTAGTATTCGGGACAGGGAATTCACCCCTCCACTTT.

The V gene is TRBV6-1, the J gene TRBJ1-2; unclear D gene. The CDR3 covers 13 residues. Germline CDR1 and CDR2: MNHNS and SASEGT. The V and J ends lost 2 bases and 7 bases respectively, with 11 bases between them. The DNA of the CDR3 is TGTGCCAGCAGTGAACCGAGGGTTTCTGGCTACACCTTC. Its protein product is CASSEPRVSGYTF.

The chain joins TRBV6-1 to TRBJ2-5, with D perhaps TRBD1 or TRBD2 (6 bases each). Looked up from germline, CDR1 is MNHNS and CDR2 is SASEGT. This CDR3 contains 14 residues. V lost 10 bases and J 2 bases, leaving 17 bases between the germline ends. CDR3 nucleotide sequence: TGTGCCACCGAAGGGGGGCAGGGTCAAGAGACCCAGTACTTC. It translates to CATEGGQGQETQYF.

Only a few counts were recorded for this clone. The chain has TRBV10-3 and TRBJ2-3; D remains ambiguous. CDR1 is ENHRY and CDR2 is SYGVKD in the germline V gene. The CDR3 runs to 16 residues. The germline V and J ends were trimmed by 2 bases and 1 base, with 13 bases remaining between them. The CDR3 reads CAISEPARVGTDTQYF. In DNA form, the CDR3 reads TGTGCCATCAGTGAGCCGGCCCGGGTGGGCACAGATACGCAGTATTTT.

The chain recombines TRBV29-1 with TRBJ2-2; D not certain. The CDR3 sequence is 13 residues long. Germline CDR1 SQVTM, CDR2 ANQGSEA. The germline V and J ends were trimmed by 2 bases and 2 bases, with 6 bases remaining between them. CDR3 residues: CSVELGNTGELFF. The DNA of the CDR3 is TGCAGCGTTGAACTCGGAAACACCGGGGAGCTGTTTTTT.

The gene calls are TRBV4-1 and TRBJ1-2; no clear D. This CDR3 contains 13 residues. CDR1 and CDR2 from the germline V gene are MGHRA and YSYEKL. Trimming removed 1 base from V and 5 bases from J, with 8 bases in between. The CDR3 DNA follows: TGCGCCAGCAGCCAAGTTCCGGGGTATGGCTACACCTTC. This encodes CASSQVPGYGYTF.

V and J are TRBV6-6 and TRBJ1-2, with a weak D call TRBD1 (6 bases). The CDR3 is 14 residues long. The germline V and J ends were trimmed by 2 bases and 8 bases, with 15 bases remaining between them. Germline CDR1 is MNHNY and CDR2 is SVGAGI (reference sequence). DNA of the CDR3: TGTGCCAGCAGTTACCCCGGACAGAGGGAAGGCTACACCTTC. This translates into CASSYPGQREGYTF.

The J gene is TRBJ1-1, the V gene TRBV20-1; D is uncertain. Germline V gene sequence: CDR1 DFQATT, CDR2 SNEGSKA (reference sequence). V shed 6 bases and J shed 4 bases, with 6 bases lying between them. This CDR3 is 10 amino acids long. The CDR3 spells CSASFTEAFF. The CDR3 region has the DNA TGCAGTGCCTCATTCACTGAAGCTTTCTTT.

This clone was seen a few times. This rearrangement joins TRBV11-2 to TRBJ1-2, with D uncertain. The V gene's germline CDR1 is SGHAT and CDR2 FQNNGV. V was pared by 3 bases and J by 7 bases, with 15 bases between. This CDR3 comprises 14 residues. CDR3 nucleotide sequence: TGTGCCAGCAGCTTGGGCACTGCGAATACTGGCTACACCTTC. It is translated as CASSLGTANTGYTF.

The J gene is TRBJ2-7, the V gene TRBV11-3; D perhaps matches TRBD2 (7 bases). CDR1 SGHNT and CDR2 YENEEA come from the germline V gene. The CDR3 contains 13 residues. Trimming stripped 8 bases from V and 3 bases from J, with 14 bases between. CDR3: CASARGGSYEQYF. CDR3 bases: TGTGCCAGCGCCCGCGGGGGCAGCTACGAGCAGTACTTC.

The chain joins TRBV7-6 to TRBJ1-1; the D is unclear. The germline V gene has CDR1 SGHVS and CDR2 FNYEAQ. CDR3 size: 13 residues. With 7 bases removed from V and 1 base from J, the gap between germline ends came to 10 bases. CDR3 region: CASNAVPNTEAFF. CDR3 bases: TGTGCCAGCAACGCTGTTCCGAACACTGAAGCTTTCTTT.